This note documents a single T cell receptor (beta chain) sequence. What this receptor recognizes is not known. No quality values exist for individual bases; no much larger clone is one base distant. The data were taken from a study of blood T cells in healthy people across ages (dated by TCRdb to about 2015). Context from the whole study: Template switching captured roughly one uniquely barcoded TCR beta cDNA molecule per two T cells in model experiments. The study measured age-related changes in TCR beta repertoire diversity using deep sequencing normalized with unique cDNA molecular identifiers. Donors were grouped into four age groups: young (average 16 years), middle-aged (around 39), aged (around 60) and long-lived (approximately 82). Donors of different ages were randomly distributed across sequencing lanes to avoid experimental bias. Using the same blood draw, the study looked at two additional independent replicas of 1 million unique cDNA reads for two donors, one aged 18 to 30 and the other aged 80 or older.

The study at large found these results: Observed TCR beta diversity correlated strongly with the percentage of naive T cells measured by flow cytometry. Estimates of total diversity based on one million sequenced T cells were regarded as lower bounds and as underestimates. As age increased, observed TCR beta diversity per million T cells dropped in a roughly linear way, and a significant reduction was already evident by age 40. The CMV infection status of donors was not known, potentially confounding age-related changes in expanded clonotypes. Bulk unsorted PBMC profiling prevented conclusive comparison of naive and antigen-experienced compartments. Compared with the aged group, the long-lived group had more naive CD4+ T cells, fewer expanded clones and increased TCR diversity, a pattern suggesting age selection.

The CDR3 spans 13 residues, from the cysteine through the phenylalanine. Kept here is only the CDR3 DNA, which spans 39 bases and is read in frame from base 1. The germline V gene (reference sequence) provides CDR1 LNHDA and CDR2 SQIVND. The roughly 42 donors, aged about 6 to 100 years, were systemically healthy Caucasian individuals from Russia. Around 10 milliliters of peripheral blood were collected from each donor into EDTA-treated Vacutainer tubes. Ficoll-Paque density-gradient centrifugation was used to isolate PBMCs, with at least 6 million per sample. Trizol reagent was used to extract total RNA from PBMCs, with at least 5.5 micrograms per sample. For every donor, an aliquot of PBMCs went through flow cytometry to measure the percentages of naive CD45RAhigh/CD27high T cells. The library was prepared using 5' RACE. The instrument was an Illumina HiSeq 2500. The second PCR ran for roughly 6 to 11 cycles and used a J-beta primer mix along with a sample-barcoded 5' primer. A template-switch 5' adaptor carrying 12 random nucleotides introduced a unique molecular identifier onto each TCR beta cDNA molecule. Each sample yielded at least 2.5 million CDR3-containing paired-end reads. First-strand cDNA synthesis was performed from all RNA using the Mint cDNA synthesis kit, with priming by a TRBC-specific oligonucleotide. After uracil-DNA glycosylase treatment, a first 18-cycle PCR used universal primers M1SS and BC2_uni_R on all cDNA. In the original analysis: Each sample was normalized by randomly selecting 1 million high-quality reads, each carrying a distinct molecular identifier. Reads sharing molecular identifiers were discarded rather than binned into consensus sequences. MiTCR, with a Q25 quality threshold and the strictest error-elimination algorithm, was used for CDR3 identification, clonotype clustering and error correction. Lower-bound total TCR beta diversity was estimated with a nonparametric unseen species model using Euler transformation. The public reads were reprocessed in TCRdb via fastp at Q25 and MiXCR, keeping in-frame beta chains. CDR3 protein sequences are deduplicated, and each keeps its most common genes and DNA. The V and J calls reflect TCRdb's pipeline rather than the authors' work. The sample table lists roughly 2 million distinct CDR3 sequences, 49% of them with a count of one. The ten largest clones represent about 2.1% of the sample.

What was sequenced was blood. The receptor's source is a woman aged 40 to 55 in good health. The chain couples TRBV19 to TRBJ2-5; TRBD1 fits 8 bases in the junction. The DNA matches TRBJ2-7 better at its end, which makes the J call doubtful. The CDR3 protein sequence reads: CASTIEGTGEQYF. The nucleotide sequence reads TGTGCCAGTACCATTGAGGGGACAGGCGAGCAGTACTTC.